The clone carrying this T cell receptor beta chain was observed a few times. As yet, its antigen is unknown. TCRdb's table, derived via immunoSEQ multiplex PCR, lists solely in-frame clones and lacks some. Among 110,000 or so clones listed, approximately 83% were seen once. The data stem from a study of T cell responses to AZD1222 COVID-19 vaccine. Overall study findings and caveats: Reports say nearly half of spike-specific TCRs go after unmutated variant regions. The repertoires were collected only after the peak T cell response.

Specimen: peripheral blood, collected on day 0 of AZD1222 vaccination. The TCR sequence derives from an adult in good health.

CDR3 sequence: CASSEWLASGNSYEQYF. CDR3 in DNA: TGTGCCAGCAGTGAATGGTTGGCTAGCGGGAACTCCTACGAGCAGTACTTC. The rearrangement uses TRBV6-1 and TRBJ2-7; 9 positions match TRBD2. J lost 0 bases, V lost 2 bases, and 8 bases had no gene match. CDR3 size: 17 residues. Germline V gene lookup returns CDR1 MNHNS and CDR2 SASEGT.